The following is a T cell receptor (beta chain) sequence with its context. This sample was taken from a study of blood T cell repertoires in COVID-19. Data came from immunoSEQ multiplex PCR; TCRdb stores just in-frame clones and leaves some out. This sample carries about 480,000 clones, roughly 88% of them seen once, and the ten largest clones take 1.5% to 2%. Trimming cost V 2 bases and J 2 bases, with 15 bases left between them. Germline CDR1 and CDR2: SGHAT and FQNNGV. The CDR3 consists of 16 residues. Participants had their cohort set by participant-reported clinical history. The clonotype comes from a woman in her thirties or forties who had recovered from COVID-19. Input material: PBMCs or T cells enriched from blood (not recorded which). V usage is TRBV11-2 and J usage is TRBJ1-1; possible D gene TRBD1, 5 bases. The DNA of the CDR3 is TGTGCCAGCAGCTTACAACCTCAAGGACACAACACTGAAGCTTTCTTT. It codes for CASSLQPQGHNTEAFF.